Listed below are T cell receptor beta chains from one sample, sequenced in a study of shared clonotypes between healthy human individuals. The table came from immunoSEQ multiplex PCR; TCRdb's copy has only in-frame clones and leaves some out. In the table there are approximately 1.5 million clones, 95% to 99% of which are singletons. The specimen sequenced was naive CD4+ T cells sorted from blood. The source is a young man in good health. The CDR3 runs from the conserved cysteine through the conserved F or W. The order of the fields is J gene, V gene, D gene, clone size, CDR3 DNA, CDR3 protein. D genes are given only for firm matches. Expanded clones get a size class; other rows say once, few or many, or leave the size out.

TRBJ2-1 | TRBV10-3 | . | . | TGTGCCATCAGTGAAAGGGCGGGACTCTCGTACAATGAGCAGTTCTTC | CAISERAGLSYNEQFF
TRBJ2-3 | TRBV19 | TRBD2 | . | TGTGCCAGCTCAGGACTAGCGGGAGTTGATACGCAGTATTTT | CASSGLAGVDTQYF
TRBJ2-7 | TRBV7-2 | . | . | TGTGCCAGCAGCTTAATGGTGCAGGGAACCTACGAGCAGTACTTC | CASSLMVQGTYEQYF
TRBJ2-2 | TRBV2 | . | once | TGTGCCAGCTCGCAAGAAAGCGGGGAGCTGTTTTTT | CASSQESGELFF
TRBJ2-5 | TRBV14 | TRBD2 | . | TGTGCCAGCAGCCAACAAATTGGACTAGCGGGAGGCATAGAGACCCAGTACTTC | CASSQQIGLAGGIETQYF
TRBJ1-5 | TRBV5-3 | TRBD1 | once | TGTGCCAGAAGCTTTCCTCCCTGGACAGGCGAAAATCAGCCCCAGCATTTT | CARSFPPWTGENQPQHF
TRBJ1-2 | TRBV7-9 | TRBD1 | . | TGTGCCAGCAGCGACAGGGTAGCGGGTGGCTACACCTTC | CASSDRVAGGYTF
TRBJ2-3 | TRBV15 | . | . | TGTGCCACCAGCAGAGTTAGAGCAAGTGATACGCAGTATTTT | CATSRVRASDTQYF
TRBJ1-2 | TRBV15 | TRBD1 | . | TGTGTCACTCGGGACAGTCTCGATGGCTACACCTTC | CVTRDSLDGYTF
TRBJ2-1 | TRBV5-6 | . | . | TGTGCCAGCAGCTTGGCCTTGAGGGATGAGCAGTTCTTC | CASSLALRDEQFF
TRBJ2-1 | TRBV7-2 | . | . | TGTGCCAGCAGCTCGCGCTCCTACAATGAGCAGTTCTTC | CASSSRSYNEQFF
TRBJ2-2 | TRBV11-1 | TRBD1 | once | TGTGCCAGCAGCCAAGGACAGGGATGGAACACCGGGGAGCTGTTTTTT | CASSQGQGWNTGELFF
TRBJ2-7 | TRBV2 | TRBD2 | . | TGTGCCAGCAGTGAACGACTAGCGGGGACCTACGAGCAGTACTTC | CASSERLAGTYEQYF
TRBJ1-3 | TRBV19 | . | . | TGTGCCAGTAGTATGAACCTAGGAGGAGGAAACACCATATATTTT | CASSMNLGGGNTIYF
TRBJ2-3 | TRBV5-1 | TRBD2 | . | TGCGCCAGCAGAATTAGCGGGAGCACAGATACGCAGTATTTT | CASRISGSTDTQYF
TRBJ1-2 | TRBV5-5 | . | . | TGTGCCAGCAGCCCGAACGGGGTCAGGGGCTACACCTTC | CASSPNGVRGYTF
TRBJ2-3 | TRBV30 | TRBD2 | once | TGTGCCTGGAGTGTACGTAGGAGGACTAGCGGGAACCCAGATACGCAGTATTTT | CAWSVRRRTSGNPDTQYF
TRBJ1-2 | TRBV18 | TRBD1 | . | TGTGCCAGCTCACCACCGGGACAGGGGGCAGTCTACACCTTC | CASSPPGQGAVYTF
TRBJ2-7 | TRBV5-1 | . | . | TGCGCCAGCAGCTTCGGGCTCCTAGAAGACGAGCAGTACTTC | CASSFGLLEDEQYF
TRBJ2-7 | TRBV11-2 | . | . | TGTGCCAGCAGTTTAATGACTCTCAGCTCCTACGAGCAGTACTTC | CASSLMTLSSYEQYF
TRBJ2-2 | TRBV18 | . | . | TGTGCCAGCTCACGGGTCCAGCGGGCCCCCGGGGAGCTGTTTTTT | CASSRVQRAPGELFF
TRBJ2-2 | TRBV18 | TRBD1 | . | TGTGCCAGCTCACCGGGACAGGGTGGCACCGGGGAGCTGTTTTTT | CASSPGQGGTGELFF
TRBJ2-7 | TRBV11-2 | . | . | TGTGCCAGCAGCTTAGGGGGTTTGGGCAGGACGAGCGAGCAGTACTTC | CASSLGGLGRTSEQYF
TRBJ1-4 | TRBV27 | . | . | TGTGCCAGCAGTTTAAGGCAGGGCTACGAAAAACTGTTTTTT | CASSLRQGYEKLFF
TRBJ1-5 | TRBV7-8 | . | . | TGTGCCAGCAGCTTATCTGCGTTGGCAGCCAATCAGCCCCAGCATTTT | CASSLSALAANQPQHF
TRBJ2-3 | TRBV28 | TRBD2 | . | TGTGCCAGCACCCTCGGACTAGCGGGATTTACAGATACGCAGTATTTT | CASTLGLAGFTDTQYF
TRBJ2-1 | TRBV11-2 | . | . | TGTGCCAGCAGCTTAATTGGGGGTGAGCAGTTCTTC | CASSLIGGEQFF
TRBJ2-7 | TRBV7-2 | TRBD1 | . | TGTGCCAGCAGCCGGGACAGGGCGACGTACGAGCAGTACTTC | CASSRDRATYEQYF
TRBJ2-4 | TRBV28 | . | . | TGTGCCAGCAGTTGGCGGCTCCCGCTAGCCAAAAACATTCAGTACTTC | CASSWRLPLAKNIQYF
TRBJ2-3 | TRBV7-6 | . | . | TGTGCCAGCAGCTTAACCAGGGAAGCAGATACGCAGTATTTT | CASSLTREADTQYF
TRBJ2-2 | TRBV21-1 | . | . | TGTGCCAGCAGCTCCGGGACAGCTAACACCGGGGAGCTGTTTTTT | CASSSGTANTGELFF
TRBJ1-3 | TRBV6-1 | . | . | TGTGCCAGCTCCCCCGGGCGAACTGGAAACACCATATATTTT | CASSPGRTGNTIYF
TRBJ2-5 | TRBV2 | . | . | TGTGCCAGTTACGCCCCCCTTAGGACCCAGTACTTC | CASYAPLRTQYF
TRBJ1-1 | TRBV18 | . | once | TGTGCCAGCTCACCACGGGGAGGGAGTATAACGAACACTGAAGCTTTCTTT | CASSPRGGSITNTEAFF
TRBJ1-3 | TRBV28 | . | . | TGTGCCAGCAGTTTACGACCCTTAACCTCTGGAAACACCATATATTTT | CASSLRPLTSGNTIYF
TRBJ2-7 | TRBV5-4 | . | . | TGTGCCAGCAGCTTCGGAGGGCCTACCTCAGCCTACGAGCAGTACTTC | CASSFGGPTSAYEQYF
TRBJ2-1 | TRBV5-1 | . | . | TGCGCCAGCAGCTTGGGTGCTGGCGTCAACAATGAGCAGTTCTTC | CASSLGAGVNNEQFF
TRBJ2-2 | TRBV14 | TRBD2 | . | TGTGCCAGCAGCCAAGATAAATACGGACTAGCGGCTCCCGGGGAGCTGTTTTTT | CASSQDKYGLAAPGELFF
TRBJ2-2 | TRBV28 | . | . | TGTGCCAGCAGTTTAGGGTCGGCGGGAACCGGGGAGCTGTTTTTT | CASSLGSAGTGELFF
TRBJ2-3 | TRBV28 | . | . | TGTGCCAGCAGCCTTTCGGGGACTAGCACAGATACGCAGTATTTT | CASSLSGTSTDTQYF
TRBJ2-7 | TRBV5-1 | TRBD1 | . | TGCGCCAGCAGCCCACAGGGGGGATCCTACGAGCAGTACTTC | CASSPQGGSYEQYF
TRBJ1-2 | TRBV7-9 | . | . | TGTGCCAGCAGCCCATTCAGTCGAAACTATGGCTACACCTTC | CASSPFSRNYGYTF
TRBJ1-5 | TRBV28 | . | . | TGTGCCAGCAGACTTATGGGGACGGGTCAAAATCAGCCCCAGCATTTT | CASRLMGTGQNQPQHF
TRBJ1-1 | TRBV6-1 | . | . | TGTGCCAGCAGTCCAATGAACACTGAAGCTTTCTTT | CASSPMNTEAFF
TRBJ2-3 | TRBV18 | . | . | TGTGCCAGCTCACCCCTCCCAGGCACAGATACGCAGTATTTT | CASSPLPGTDTQYF
TRBJ2-1 | TRBV10-3 | TRBD2 | . | TGTGCCATCAGGGGGACTAGCGGACCGTTCTATGAGCAGTTCTTC | CAIRGTSGPFYEQFF
TRBJ2-3 | TRBV25-1 | TRBD2 | . | TGTGCCAGCAGTATGACTAGCGGGAGAACAGATACGCAGTATTTT | CASSMTSGRTDTQYF
TRBJ2-5 | TRBV18 | TRBD1 | . | TGTGCCAGCTCACTAGGGGGCGCATTGGAGACCCAGTACTTC | CASSLGGALETQYF
TRBJ2-1 | TRBV27 | TRBD2 | . | TGTGCCAGCAGTAGGAACGGGAGGTTTGAAAAACAGTTCTTC | CASSRNGRFEKQFF
TRBJ1-2 | TRBV28 | . | . | TGTGCCAGCAGTTTAGGAGTGAACTATGGCTACACCTTC | CASSLGVNYGYTF
TRBJ2-7 | TRBV27 | TRBD1 | . | TGTGCCAGCAGTTTATCGTTGGACAGGACCTACGAGCAGTACTTC | CASSLSLDRTYEQYF
TRBJ2-3 | TRBV5-1 | TRBD2 | . | TGCGCCAGCAGCTTGACTAGCGGGAGGACAGATACGCAGTATTTT | CASSLTSGRTDTQYF
TRBJ2-7 | TRBV28 | TRBD2 | . | TGTGCCAGCAGTTTCCTTGGACTAGCCGGGAGATATGAGCAGTACTTC | CASSFLGLAGRYEQYF
TRBJ2-7 | TRBV5-5 | . | once | TGTGCCAGCAGCTTGGCGCGGGTCCTAGACGGCTACGAGCAGTACTTC | CASSLARVLDGYEQYF
TRBJ2-5 | TRBV28 | . | . | TGTGCCAGCAGTTTTGTGGGGAACCACCAAGAGACCCAGTACTTC | CASSFVGNHQETQYF